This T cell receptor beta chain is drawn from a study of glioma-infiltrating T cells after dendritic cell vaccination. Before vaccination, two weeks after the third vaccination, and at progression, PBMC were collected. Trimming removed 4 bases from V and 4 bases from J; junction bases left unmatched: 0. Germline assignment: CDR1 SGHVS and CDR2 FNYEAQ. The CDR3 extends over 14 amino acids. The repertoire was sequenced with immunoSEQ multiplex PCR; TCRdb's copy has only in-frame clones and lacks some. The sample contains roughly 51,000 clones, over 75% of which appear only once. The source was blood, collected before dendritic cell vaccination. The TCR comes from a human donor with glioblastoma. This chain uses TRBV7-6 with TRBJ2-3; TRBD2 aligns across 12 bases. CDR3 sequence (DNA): TGTGCCAGCAGCTCTAGCGGGGGGGCAGATACGCAGTATTTT. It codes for CASSSSGGADTQYF.